Listed below are T cell receptor beta chains from one sample, sequenced in a study of control samples from healthy donors and cancer patients. Assay used: immunoSEQ multiplex PCR; TCRdb lists only in-frame clones, some missing. The sample carries 100,000 to 150,000 clones, roughly 92% recorded once. The sample was PBMCs. These receptors were taken from a man at least 80 years old with head and neck cancer. CDR3s include the opening cysteine and the closing phenylalanine or tryptophan. Fields, in order: D gene, clone size, CDR3 length, V gene, J gene, CDR3 DNA, CDR3 protein. A D gene is named only where the DNA matches it firmly. The listing skips clone size in some rows; elsewhere it reads once, few, many or a size class.

-,-,15,TRBV5-4,TRBJ1-3,TGTGCCAGCAGCTTGGGAGCGGTTGGGGGAAACACCATATATTTT,CASSLGAVGGNTIYF
TRBD2,-,16,TRBV4-3,TRBJ2-7,TGCGCCAGCAGCCGAGGGCTAGGGCGGGAGGGCCACGAGCAGTACTTC,CASSRGLGREGHEQYF
-,once,15,TRBV4-2,TRBJ2-7,TGTGCCAGCAGCCAAGAGTTGTCTTTTAACTACGAGCAGTACTTC,CASSQELSFNYEQYF
-,-,14,TRBV10-2,TRBJ2-3,TGCGCCAGCAGGGTGGGGGTTAGCACAGATACGCAGTATTTT,CASRVGVSTDTQYF
-,-,13,TRBV5-1,TRBJ1-5,TGCGCCAGCAGCTTCGATAGCAATCAGCCCCAGCATTTT,CASSFDSNQPQHF
TRBD1,-,13,TRBV19,TRBJ1-4,TGTGCCAGTAGTATCGGGACAGTTGGAAAACTGTTTTTT,CASSIGTVGKLFF
TRBD1,-,13,TRBV5-6,TRBJ2-5,TGTGCCAGCAGGACAGGGGTTTTCGAGACCCAGTACTTC,CASRTGVFETQYF
-,-,13,TRBV27,TRBJ2-3,TGTGCCAGCAGTCCCCAGGGTTCAGATACGCAGTATTTT,CASSPQGSDTQYF
TRBD2,-,15,TRBV6-5,TRBJ2-1,TGTGCCAGCAGTCCTGAAGCGGGGAGGTACAATGAGCAGTTCTTC,CASSPEAGRYNEQFF
-,-,12,TRBV10-3,TRBJ2-3,TGTGCCATCAGCCGTTCTGCAGATACGCAGTATTTT,CAISRSADTQYF
-,-,13,TRBV5-4,TRBJ1-5,TGTGCCAGCAGCTTGGCCCAGGGACAGCCCCAGCATTTT,CASSLAQGQPQHF
TRBD2,-,16,TRBV15,TRBJ2-3,TGTGCCACCAGCAGACTAGCGGGGATGGGGACAGATACGCAGTATTTT,CATSRLAGMGTDTQYF
-,-,13,TRBV5-4,TRBJ2-5,TGTGCCAGCAGGCCTCGGGGGCAAGAGACCCAGTACTTC,CASRPRGQETQYF
TRBD1,-,14,TRBV10-3,TRBJ2-7,TGTGCCATCAGGGGACAGGGGGCATCCTACGAGCAGTACTTC,CAIRGQGASYEQYF
-,-,15,TRBV5-8,TRBJ2-3,TGTGCCAGCAGCTTGGCCAGGACACACACAGATACGCAGTATTTT,CASSLARTHTDTQYF
-,-,12,TRBV25-1,TRBJ1-2,TGTGCCAGCAGTGAATTGGGAACATATTACACCTTC,CASSELGTYYTF
-,-,15,TRBV5-4,TRBJ1-4,TGTGCCAGCAGCACACACAGGGAGGGGAATGAAAAACTGTTTTTT,CASSTHREGNEKLFF
-,once,15,TRBV5-6,TRBJ2-3,TGTGCCAGCACCTCAACCCCACTTAGCACAGATACGCAGTATTTT,CASTSTPLSTDTQYF
-,-,14,TRBV7-9,TRBJ1-2,TGTGCCAGCAGCTCGCTGGGTGTCGGCTATGGCTACACCTTC,CASSSLGVGYGYTF
TRBD2,-,17,TRBV5-6,TRBJ2-1,TGTGCCAGCAGCTTGGGACTAGCGGGGAGCTCCTACAATGAGCAGTTCTTC,CASSLGLAGSSYNEQFF
TRBD1,-,14,TRBV9,TRBJ2-1,TGTGCCAGCAGCGACCGGACAGGTGGTAATGAGCAGTTCTTC,CASSDRTGGNEQFF
TRBD2,-,16,TRBV7-8,TRBJ2-2,TGTGCCAGCAGCCGCCCCTCGGGGGGTGGAACCGGGGAGCTGTTTTTT,CASSRPSGGGTGELFF
-,-,13,TRBV2,TRBJ1-1,TGTGCCAGCAGTCTACAGGCGAACACTGAAGCTTTCTTT,CASSLQANTEAFF
TRBD1,few,15,TRBV5-6,TRBJ2-2,TGTGCCAGCAGCTGGGACAGGGAGAACACCGGGGAGCTGTTTTTT,CASSWDRENTGELFF
TRBD1,-,17,TRBV25-1,TRBJ1-6,TGTGCCAGCTCTCAGACCGGGACAGGGATCGCTAATTCACCCCTCCACTTT,CASSQTGTGIANSPLHF
-,-,15,TRBV5-4,TRBJ1-2,TGTGCCAGCAGCCCGAAGGGGGGGGGCGCGAGAGGCTACACCTTC,CASSPKGGGARGYTF
-,-,15,TRBV9,TRBJ2-1,TGTGCCAGCAGCGTCGGACTAAACGGGCTCAATGAGCAGTTCTTC,CASSVGLNGLNEQFF
-,-,11,TRBV29-1,TRBJ2-5,TGCAGCGTTGTTCGGGGGGAGACCCAGTACTTC,CSVVRGETQYF
-,once,15,TRBV4-3,TRBJ2-7,TGCGCCAGCAGCCCTGGTTGGGCCCGGACCTACGAGCAGTACTTC,CASSPGWARTYEQYF
-,-,14,TRBV11-3,TRBJ1-6,TGTGCCAGCAGCTTAAGAGGAATTAATTCACCCCTCCACTTT,CASSLRGINSPLHF
-,-,15,TRBV19,TRBJ2-2,TGTGCCAGTACCACTCGGGGGCGGACCACCGGGGAGCTGTTTTTT,CASTTRGRTTGELFF
-,-,14,TRBV5-1,TRBJ1-3,TGCGCCAGCAGCTTGGGGACTGCTGGAAACACCATATATTTT,CASSLGTAGNTIYF
TRBD1,-,15,TRBV5-6,TRBJ1-1,TGTGCCAGCAGCTTTTGGACAGGTCGGGGCACTGAAGCTTTCTTT,CASSFWTGRGTEAFF
-,-,15,TRBV5-6,TRBJ2-6,TGTGCCAGCAGCTTGGTTTTGTCTGGGGCCAACGTCCTGACTTTC,CASSLVLSGANVLTF
-,-,16,TRBV5-5,TRBJ2-5,TGTGCCAGCAGCTTGGGGGCAGGGGTGTACCAAGAGACCCAGTACTTC,CASSLGAGVYQETQYF
-,-,14,TRBV6-5,TRBJ1-2,TGTGCCAGCAGTTACAAGGACCGACCTCATGGCTACACCTTC,CASSYKDRPHGYTF
TRBD2,-,15,TRBV7-2,TRBJ2-1,TGTGCCAGCAGCTTAAGGCGGGGGGGGTGGAATGAGCAGTTCTTC,CASSLRRGGWNEQFF
TRBD1,-,14,TRBV7-9,TRBJ2-5,TGTGCCAGCAGCTACCGACAGGGTAAAGAGACCCAGTACTTC,CASSYRQGKETQYF
-,-,13,TRBV7-5,TRBJ1-4,TGTGCCAGAAGCACGTCCAAAGGAGAAAAACTGTTTTTT,CARSTSKGEKLFF
TRBD2,-,15,TRBV5-1,TRBJ2-7,TGCGCCAGCAGCCCGGGCACTAGCGGGTGGGACGAGCAGTACTTC,CASSPGTSGWDEQYF
-,-,16,TRBV6-5,TRBJ1-5,TGTGCCAGCAGTTCAGGGGCGCTAGGGTGGAACCAGCCCCAGCATTTT,CASSSGALGWNQPQHF
-,-,12,TRBV18,TRBJ2-5,TGTGCCAGCGCCAGGATAGGAGAGACCCAGTACTTC,CASARIGETQYF
-,-,16,TRBV11-2,TRBJ1-5,TGTGCCAGCAGCTCCTCACGGGGGGGGACCAATCAGCCCCAGCATTTT,CASSSSRGGTNQPQHF
-,-,13,TRBV5-1,TRBJ1-1,TGCGCCAGCAGCTTGGAGGGACCATCTGAAGCTTTCTTT,CASSLEGPSEAFF
TRBD2,-,15,TRBV5-1,TRBJ2-1,TGCGCCAGCAGTCTAGGTCCAACTAGCGGCGGTGAGCAGTTCTTC,CASSLGPTSGGEQFF
TRBD2,-,14,TRBV7-9,TRBJ2-7,TGTGCCAGCAGCTTAGCGATGGGGGCCACTAGCGGGGTGTTC,CASSLAMGATSGVF
TRBD2,-,18,TRBV7-9,TRBJ2-7,TGTGCCAGCAGCTTAGCGCGGGGACCTAGCGGGGTTCCTTACGAGCAGTACTTC,CASSLARGPSGVPYEQYF
-,-,16,TRBV5-4,TRBJ1-1,TGTGCCAGCAGCCTGTATCCGGGTCTTGGGAACACTGAAGCTTTCTTT,CASSLYPGLGNTEAFF
-,-,15,TRBV18,TRBJ2-7,TGTGCCAGCTCACCAATCAGAACAGCTACCTACGAGCAGTACTTC,CASSPIRTATYEQYF
TRBD1,-,15,TRBV6-5,TRBJ2-7,TGTGCCAGCAGTTACACCGGGACAGGGGCGACCGAGCAGTACTTC,CASSYTGTGATEQYF
-,-,15,TRBV9,TRBJ1-2,TGTGCCAGCAGCGTAGCTACTTCAGGGAGAAATGGCTACACCTTC,CASSVATSGRNGYTF
-,-,15,TRBV4-3,TRBJ2-6,TGCGCCAGCAGCCAAGGTCGAGGTGGGGCCAACGTCCTGACTTTC,CASSQGRGGANVLTF